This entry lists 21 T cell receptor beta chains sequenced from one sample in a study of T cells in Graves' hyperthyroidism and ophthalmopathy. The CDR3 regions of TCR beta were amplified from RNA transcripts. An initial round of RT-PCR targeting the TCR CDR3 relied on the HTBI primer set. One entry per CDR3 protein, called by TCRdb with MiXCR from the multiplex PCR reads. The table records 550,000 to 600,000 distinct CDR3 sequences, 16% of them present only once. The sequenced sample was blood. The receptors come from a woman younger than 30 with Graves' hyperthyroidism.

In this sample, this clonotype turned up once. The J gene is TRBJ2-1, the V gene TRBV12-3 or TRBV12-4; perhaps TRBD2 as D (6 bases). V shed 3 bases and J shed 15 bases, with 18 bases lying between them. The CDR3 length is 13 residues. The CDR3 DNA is TGTGCCAGCAGTTTGATTGTGGAGGCGGGACTGTTCTTC. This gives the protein CASSLIVEAGLFF.

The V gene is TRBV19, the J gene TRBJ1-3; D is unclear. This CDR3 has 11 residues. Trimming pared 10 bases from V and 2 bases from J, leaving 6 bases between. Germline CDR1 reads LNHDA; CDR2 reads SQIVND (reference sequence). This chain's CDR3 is CATQPGNTIYF. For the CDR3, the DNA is TGTGCCACGCAACCTGGAAACACCATATATTTT.

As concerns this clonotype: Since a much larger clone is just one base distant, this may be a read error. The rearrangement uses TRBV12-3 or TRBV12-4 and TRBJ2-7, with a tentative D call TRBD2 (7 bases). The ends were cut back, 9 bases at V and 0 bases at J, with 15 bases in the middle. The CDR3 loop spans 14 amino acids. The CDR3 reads CARPGGAVSYEQYF. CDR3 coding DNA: TGTGCCAGACCTGGGGGGGCAGTCTCCTACGAGCAGTACTTC.

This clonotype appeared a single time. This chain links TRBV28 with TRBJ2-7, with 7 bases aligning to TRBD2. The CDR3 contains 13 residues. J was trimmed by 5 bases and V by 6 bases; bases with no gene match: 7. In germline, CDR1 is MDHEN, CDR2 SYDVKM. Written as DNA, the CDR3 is TGTGCCAGCAGCCTAAGCGGGATGAACGAGCAGTACTTC. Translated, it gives CASSLSGMNEQYF.

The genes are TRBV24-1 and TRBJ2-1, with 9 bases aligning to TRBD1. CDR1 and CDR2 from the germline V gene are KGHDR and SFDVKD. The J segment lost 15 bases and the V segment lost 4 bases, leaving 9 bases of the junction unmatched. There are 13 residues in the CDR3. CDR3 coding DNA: TGTGCCACCAGTGACGAGACAGGGGGGACTCGGTTCTTC. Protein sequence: CATSDETGGTRFF.

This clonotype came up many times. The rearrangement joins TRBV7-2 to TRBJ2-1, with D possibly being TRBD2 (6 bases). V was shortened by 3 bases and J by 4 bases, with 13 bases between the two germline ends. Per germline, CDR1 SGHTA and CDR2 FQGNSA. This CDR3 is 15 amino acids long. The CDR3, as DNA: TGTGCCAGCAGCTTCGGCGGGGAGGTATACAATGAGCAGTTCTTC. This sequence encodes CASSFGGEVYNEQFF.

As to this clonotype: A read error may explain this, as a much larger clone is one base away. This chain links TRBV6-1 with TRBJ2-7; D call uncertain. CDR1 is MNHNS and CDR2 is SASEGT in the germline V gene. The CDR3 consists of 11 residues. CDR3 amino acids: CASRAGYERYF. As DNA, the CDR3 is TGTGCCAGCAGGGCAGGCTACGAGCGGTACTTC.

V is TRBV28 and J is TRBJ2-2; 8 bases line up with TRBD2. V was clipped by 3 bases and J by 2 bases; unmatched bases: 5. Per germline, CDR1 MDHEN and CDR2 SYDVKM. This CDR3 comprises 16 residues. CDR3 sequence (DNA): TGTGCCAGCAGTTTGGGAGCGGGAGTTAACACCGGGGAGCTGTTTTTT. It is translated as CASSLGAGVNTGELFF.

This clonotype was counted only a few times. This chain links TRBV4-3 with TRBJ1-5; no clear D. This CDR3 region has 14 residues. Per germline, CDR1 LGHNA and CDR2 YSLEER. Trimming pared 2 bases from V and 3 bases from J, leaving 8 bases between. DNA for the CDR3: TGCGCCAGCAGCCAACTGGCCTCCAATCAGCCCCAGCATTTT. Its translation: CASSQLASNQPQHF.

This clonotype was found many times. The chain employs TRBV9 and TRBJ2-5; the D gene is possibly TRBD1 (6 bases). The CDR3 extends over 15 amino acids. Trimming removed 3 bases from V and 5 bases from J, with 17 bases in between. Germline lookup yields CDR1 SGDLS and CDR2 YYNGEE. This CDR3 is CASSGRASQGETQYF. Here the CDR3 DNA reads TGTGCCAGCAGCGGTCGGGCTTCTCAGGGGGAGACCCAGTACTTC.

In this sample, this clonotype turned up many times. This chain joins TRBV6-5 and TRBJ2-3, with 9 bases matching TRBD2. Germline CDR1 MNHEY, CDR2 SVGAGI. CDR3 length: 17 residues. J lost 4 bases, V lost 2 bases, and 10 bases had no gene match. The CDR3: CASSYGVSSGRPDTQYF. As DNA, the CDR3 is TGTGCCAGCAGTTACGGTGTGAGTAGCGGGAGACCAGATACGCAGTATTTT.

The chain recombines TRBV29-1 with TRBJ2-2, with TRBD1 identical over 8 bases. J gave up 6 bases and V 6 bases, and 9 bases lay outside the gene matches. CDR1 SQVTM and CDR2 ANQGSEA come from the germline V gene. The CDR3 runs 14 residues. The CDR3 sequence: CSVNSGQVSGELFF. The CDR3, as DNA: TGCAGCGTCAACTCGGGACAGGTCTCCGGGGAGCTGTTTTTT.

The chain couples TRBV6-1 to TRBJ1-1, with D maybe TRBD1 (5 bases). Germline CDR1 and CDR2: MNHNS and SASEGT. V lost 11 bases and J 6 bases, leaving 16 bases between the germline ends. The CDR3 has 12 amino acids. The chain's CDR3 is CAGSGTDSEAFF. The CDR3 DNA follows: TGTGCCGGGTCCGGGACGGATTCTGAAGCTTTCTTT.

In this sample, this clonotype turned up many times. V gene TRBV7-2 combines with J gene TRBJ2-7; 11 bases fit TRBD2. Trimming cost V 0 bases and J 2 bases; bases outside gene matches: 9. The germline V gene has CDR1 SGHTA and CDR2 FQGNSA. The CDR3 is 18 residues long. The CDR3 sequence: CASSLARLAGGSAYEQYF. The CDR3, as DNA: TGTGCCAGCAGCTTAGCGCGGCTAGCGGGGGGTTCGGCCTACGAGCAGTACTTC.

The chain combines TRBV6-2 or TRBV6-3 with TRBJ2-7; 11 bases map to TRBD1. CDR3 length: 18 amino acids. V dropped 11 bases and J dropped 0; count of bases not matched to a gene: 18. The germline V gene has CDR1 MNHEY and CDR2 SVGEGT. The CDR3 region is CAGSPRTGGLTSSYEQYF. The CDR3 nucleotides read TGTGCCGGCTCACCCAGGACAGGGGGCTTGACAAGCTCCTACGAGCAGTACTTC.

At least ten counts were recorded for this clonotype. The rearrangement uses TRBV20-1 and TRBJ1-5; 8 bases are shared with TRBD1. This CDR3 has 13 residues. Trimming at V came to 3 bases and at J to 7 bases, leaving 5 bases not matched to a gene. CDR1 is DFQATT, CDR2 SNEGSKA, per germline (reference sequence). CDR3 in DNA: TGCAGTGCTAGGGACAGGGAAGGGCAGCCCCAGCATTTT. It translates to CSARDREGQPQHF.

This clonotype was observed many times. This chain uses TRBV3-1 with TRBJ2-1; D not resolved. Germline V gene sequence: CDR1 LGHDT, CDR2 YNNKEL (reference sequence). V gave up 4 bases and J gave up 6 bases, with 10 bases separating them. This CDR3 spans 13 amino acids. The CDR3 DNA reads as TGTGCCAGCAGCCCCGACGCTAGCAATGAGCAGTTCTTC. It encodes CASSPDASNEQFF.

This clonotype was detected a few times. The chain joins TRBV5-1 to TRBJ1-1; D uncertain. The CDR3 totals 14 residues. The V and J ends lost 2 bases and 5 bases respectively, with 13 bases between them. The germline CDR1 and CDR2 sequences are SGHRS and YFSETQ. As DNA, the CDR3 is TGCGCCAGCAGCTTTGGGCACCCGAGGACTGAAGCTTTCTTT. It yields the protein CASSFGHPRTEAFF.

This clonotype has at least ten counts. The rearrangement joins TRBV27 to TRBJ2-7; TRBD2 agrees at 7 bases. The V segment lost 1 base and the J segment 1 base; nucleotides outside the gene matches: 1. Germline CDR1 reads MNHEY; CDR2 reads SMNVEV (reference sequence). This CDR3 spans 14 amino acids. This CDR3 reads CASSLYSGSYEQYF. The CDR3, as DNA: TGTGCCAGCAGTTTATATAGCGGGTCCTACGAGCAGTACTTC.

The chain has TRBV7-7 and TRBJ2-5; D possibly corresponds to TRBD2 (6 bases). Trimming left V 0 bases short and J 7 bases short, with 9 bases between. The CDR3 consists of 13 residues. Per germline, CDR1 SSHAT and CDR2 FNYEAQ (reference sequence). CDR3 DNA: TGTGCCAGCAGCTTAGCGCTGCGGGGGACCCAGTACTTC. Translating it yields CASSLALRGTQYF.

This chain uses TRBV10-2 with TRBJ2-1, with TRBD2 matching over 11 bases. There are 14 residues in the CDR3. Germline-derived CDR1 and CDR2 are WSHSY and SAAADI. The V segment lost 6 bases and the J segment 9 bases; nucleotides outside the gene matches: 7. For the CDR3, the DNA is TGCGCCAGCAGCGTAGCGGGGGGGCAGGTTGAGCAGTTCTTC. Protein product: CASSVAGGQVEQFF.